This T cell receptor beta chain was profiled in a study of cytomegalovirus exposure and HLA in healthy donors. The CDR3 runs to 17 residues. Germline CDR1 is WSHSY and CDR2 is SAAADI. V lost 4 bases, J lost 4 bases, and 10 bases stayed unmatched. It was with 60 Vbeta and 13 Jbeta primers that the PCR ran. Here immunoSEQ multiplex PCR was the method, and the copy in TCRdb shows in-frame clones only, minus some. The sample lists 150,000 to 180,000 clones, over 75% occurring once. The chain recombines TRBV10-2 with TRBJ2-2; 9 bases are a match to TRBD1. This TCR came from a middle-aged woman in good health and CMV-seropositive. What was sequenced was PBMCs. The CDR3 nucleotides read TGCGCCAGCAGTGGGTCCGGGACAGGGCGAGCCACCGGGGAGCTGTTTTTT. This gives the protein CASSGSGTGRATGELFF.